This is a list of T cell receptor beta chains from one sample in a study of blood T cell repertoires in COVID-19. Repertoires were generated with immunoSEQ multiplex PCR, while TCRdb's copy carries only in-frame clones and drops some. The sample has 150,000 to 200,000 clones, roughly 85% seen once. The sample was peripheral blood. These receptors were collected from a woman older than 75 with acute or convalescent COVID-19. CDR3s leave out the opening cysteine and the closing phenylalanine or tryptophan. D genes are given only for firm matches.

j_call: TRBJ1-4
v_call: TRBV4-3
d_call: TRBD1
cdr3_aa: ASSQDRDRANEKLF

j_call: TRBJ1-1
v_call: TRBV19
d_call: TRBD1
cdr3_aa: ASTTGGVGNTEAF

j_call: TRBJ2-2
v_call: TRBV6-2/TRBV6-3
d_call: TRBD2
cdr3_aa: ASSELAGGTGELF

j_call: TRBJ2-5
v_call: TRBV5-1
d_call: TRBD2
cdr3_aa: ASSYTGTSLGETQY

j_call: TRBJ1-5
v_call: TRBV11-2
d_call: TRBD1
cdr3_aa: ASSGGGIFLQPQH

j_call: TRBJ1-1
v_call: TRBV10-1
d_call: NA
cdr3_aa: ASSLKPNTEAF

j_call: TRBJ2-1
v_call: TRBV5-4
d_call: TRBD1
cdr3_aa: ASGSYSTGIYNEQF

j_call: TRBJ2-4
v_call: TRBV19
d_call: NA
cdr3_aa: ASSPTNAGNIQY

j_call: TRBJ1-5
v_call: TRBV11-2
d_call: TRBD1
cdr3_aa: ASSLDTGANQPQH

j_call: TRBJ2-4
v_call: TRBV23-1
d_call: NA
cdr3_aa: ASSQPRGGAKNIQY

j_call: TRBJ1-4
v_call: TRBV4-3
d_call: NA
cdr3_aa: ASSQDELGPNGRLF

j_call: TRBJ1-2
v_call: TRBV28
d_call: TRBD1
cdr3_aa: ASRSTGGGNYGYT

j_call: TRBJ2-3
v_call: TRBV7-2
d_call: NA
cdr3_aa: ASTERDTQY

j_call: TRBJ1-2
v_call: TRBV5-6
d_call: TRBD1
cdr3_aa: ASSPRDRGGYYGYT

j_call: TRBJ1-5
v_call: TRBV30
d_call: NA
cdr3_aa: AWSVAGNQPQH

j_call: TRBJ1-2
v_call: TRBV3-1/TRBV3-2
d_call: NA
cdr3_aa: ASSQATSGERDGYT

j_call: TRBJ1-1
v_call: TRBV6-5
d_call: TRBD1
cdr3_aa: ASSSDRSGTEAF

j_call: TRBJ2-6
v_call: TRBV6-1
d_call: NA
cdr3_aa: ASSERLWRPSSGANVLT

j_call: TRBJ1-1
v_call: TRBV19
d_call: NA
cdr3_aa: ASSAGRGTEAF

j_call: TRBJ2-3
v_call: TRBV5-1
d_call: NA
cdr3_aa: ASSARTDSTDTQY

j_call: TRBJ2-2
v_call: TRBV30
d_call: TRBD1
cdr3_aa: AWSGPGQYTGELF

j_call: TRBJ1-2
v_call: TRBV5-6
d_call: NA
cdr3_aa: ASSLALRGDGYT

j_call: TRBJ1-3
v_call: TRBV6-5
d_call: NA
cdr3_aa: ASTRLNGQVNTIY

j_call: TRBJ2-1
v_call: TRBV30
d_call: TRBD2
cdr3_aa: AWSRSGSVLQQF

j_call: TRBJ2-7
v_call: TRBV9
d_call: NA
cdr3_aa: ASSVGQTYEQY

j_call: TRBJ2-7
v_call: TRBV29-1
d_call: TRBD1
cdr3_aa: SLQRDRGSYEQY

j_call: TRBJ2-3
v_call: TRBV7-3
d_call: TRBD2
cdr3_aa: ASSLGLAGGQDTQY

j_call: TRBJ2-5
v_call: TRBV7-2
d_call: TRBD1
cdr3_aa: ASTPGTDQETQY

j_call: TRBJ2-5
v_call: TRBV30
d_call: TRBD2
cdr3_aa: ARTSGRAGETQY

j_call: TRBJ2-7
v_call: TRBV30
d_call: NA
cdr3_aa: AWTRRGGRYEQY

j_call: TRBJ2-1
v_call: TRBV9
d_call: NA
cdr3_aa: ASSDTSERLNEQF

j_call: TRBJ2-7
v_call: TRBV28
d_call: TRBD2
cdr3_aa: ASKGASGGKYEQY

j_call: TRBJ2-5
v_call: TRBV5-6
d_call: NA
cdr3_aa: ASSWGEETQY

j_call: TRBJ1-1
v_call: TRBV7-2
d_call: NA
cdr3_aa: ASSNRPQRPKAF

j_call: TRBJ2-1
v_call: TRBV7-2
d_call: TRBD1
cdr3_aa: ASSLGQGSYNEQF

j_call: TRBJ2-7
v_call: TRBV19
d_call: TRBD1
cdr3_aa: ASSPQTGTGVYEQY

j_call: TRBJ1-1
v_call: TRBV4-1
d_call: TRBD1
cdr3_aa: ASSRDSGGGTEAF

j_call: TRBJ1-6
v_call: TRBV6-5
d_call: TRBD1
cdr3_aa: ASGPTGHSPLH

j_call: TRBJ2-3
v_call: TRBV6-5
d_call: NA
cdr3_aa: ASSYVRGTDTQY

j_call: TRBJ2-1
v_call: TRBV27
d_call: NA
cdr3_aa: ASSDLGRSAYNEQF

j_call: TRBJ1-6
v_call: TRBV4-1
d_call: NA
cdr3_aa: ASSQGPQGRKNSPLH

j_call: TRBJ2-3
v_call: TRBV5-1
d_call: TRBD2
cdr3_aa: ASSLTLAGGSTDTQY

j_call: TRBJ2-1
v_call: TRBV5-5
d_call: TRBD2
cdr3_aa: ASSLMTSGRVYEQF

j_call: TRBJ1-1
v_call: TRBV29-1
d_call: NA
cdr3_aa: SVVSGGKGRDDTEAF

j_call: TRBJ2-2
v_call: TRBV5-1
d_call: NA
cdr3_aa: ASSRGSNTGELF

j_call: TRBJ2-1
v_call: TRBV2
d_call: TRBD2
cdr3_aa: ASSVAGDYNEQF

j_call: TRBJ2-3
v_call: TRBV11-2
d_call: NA
cdr3_aa: ASSWGRSDTQY

j_call: TRBJ2-7
v_call: TRBV5-1
d_call: TRBD1
cdr3_aa: ASSQGQSGYEQY

j_call: TRBJ1-3
v_call: TRBV14
d_call: NA
cdr3_aa: ASSPTVPSGNTIY

j_call: TRBJ2-7
v_call: TRBV5-6
d_call: NA
cdr3_aa: ASSLAAPGGRYEQY

j_call: TRBJ2-3
v_call: TRBV4-3
d_call: NA
cdr3_aa: ASSQGGGSTDTQY

j_call: TRBJ1-6
v_call: TRBV6-4
d_call: NA
cdr3_aa: ASQGLGNSPLH

j_call: TRBJ2-1
v_call: TRBV3-1/TRBV3-2
d_call: TRBD1
cdr3_aa: ASSQLGQGYNEQF

j_call: TRBJ1-2
v_call: TRBV30
d_call: NA
cdr3_aa: AWSTGRTYGYT

j_call: TRBJ2-2
v_call: TRBV7-8
d_call: TRBD2
cdr3_aa: ASSPYGGGSGELF